This T cell receptor (beta chain) came from a study of blood T cell repertoires in COVID-19. On the study more broadly: Collection of acute and convalescent COVID-19 samples took place in the United States, Italy and Spain.

Repertoires were generated with immunoSEQ multiplex PCR, while TCRdb's copy carries only in-frame clones and drops some. This table has under 300,000 clones, around 89% appearing once. Assignment of participants to cohorts was predicated upon participant-reported clinical history. Donors in Cohort 3 who had recovered were those with two negative PCRs, healthcare professional clearance, or resolution of their symptoms. Germline assignment: CDR1 LGHDT and CDR2 YNNKEL (reference sequence). The CDR3 is 16 residues long. The ends lost 0 bases at V and 3 bases at J; junction bases unmatched: 5. The chain joins TRBV3-1 (or the pseudogene TRBV3-2) to TRBJ2-7; 10 bases map to TRBD2. Specimen: PBMCs or T cells enriched from blood (not recorded which). The sequence came from a man aged 35-49 years who had recovered from COVID-19. The DNA for the CDR3 is TGTGCCAGCAGCCAAGATCTAGCTAGCGGGAGCTACGAGCAGTACTTC. Translation gives CASSQDLASGSYEQYF.